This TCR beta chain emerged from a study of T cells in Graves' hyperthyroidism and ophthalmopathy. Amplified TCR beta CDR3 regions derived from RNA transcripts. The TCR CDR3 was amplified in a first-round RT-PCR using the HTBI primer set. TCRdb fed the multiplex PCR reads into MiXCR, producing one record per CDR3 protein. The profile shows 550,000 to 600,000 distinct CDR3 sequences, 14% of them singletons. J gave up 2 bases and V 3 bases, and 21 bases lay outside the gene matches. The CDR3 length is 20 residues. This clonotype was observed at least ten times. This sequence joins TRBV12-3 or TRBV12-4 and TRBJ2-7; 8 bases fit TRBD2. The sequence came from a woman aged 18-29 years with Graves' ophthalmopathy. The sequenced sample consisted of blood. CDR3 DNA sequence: TGTGCCAGCAGTTTCTCGTGGTACGGGGAAGCGGGAGACAGTACCTACGAGCAGTACTTC. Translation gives CASSFSWYGEAGDSTYEQYF.